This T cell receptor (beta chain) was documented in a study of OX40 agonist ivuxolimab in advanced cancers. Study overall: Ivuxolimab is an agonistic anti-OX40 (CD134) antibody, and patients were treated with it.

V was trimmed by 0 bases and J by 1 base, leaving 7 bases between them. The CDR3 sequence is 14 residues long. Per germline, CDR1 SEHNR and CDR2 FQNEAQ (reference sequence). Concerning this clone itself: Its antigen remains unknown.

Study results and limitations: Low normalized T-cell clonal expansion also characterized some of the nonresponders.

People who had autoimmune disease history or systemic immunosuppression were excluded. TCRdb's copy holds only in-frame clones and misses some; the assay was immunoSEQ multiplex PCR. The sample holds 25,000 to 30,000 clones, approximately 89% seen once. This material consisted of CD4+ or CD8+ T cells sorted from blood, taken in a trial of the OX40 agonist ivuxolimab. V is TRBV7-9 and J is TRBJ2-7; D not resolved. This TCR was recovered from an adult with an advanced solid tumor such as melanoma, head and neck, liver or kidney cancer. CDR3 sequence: CASSLAGKSYEQYF. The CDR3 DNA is TGTGCCAGCAGCTTAGCGGGGAAATCCTACGAGCAGTACTTC.